Below are 5 T cell receptor beta chains sequenced from a single sample in a study of blood T cell repertoires in COVID-19. Clones were sequenced by immunoSEQ multiplex PCR, and TCRdb holds only the in-frame ones, with some missing. The sample lists more than 350,000 clones, around nine tenths seen once, with roughly 10% in the top ten. The sequencing sample was made of PBMCs or T cells enriched from blood (not recorded which). The source is a woman aged 45-59 years who had recovered from COVID-19.

This clone was seen ten or more times. The chain is built from TRBV4-2 and TRBJ1-2; a possible D gene is TRBD1 (5 bases). V was shortened by 4 bases and J by 11 bases, with 23 bases between the two germline ends. This CDR3 comprises 15 residues. Germline lookup yields CDR1 LGHNA and CDR2 YNFKEQ. For the CDR3, the DNA is TGTGCCAGCAGCCGCGGGGACTACCAAGATATGGATTACACCTTC. Translating gives CASSRGDYQDMDYTF.

V and J are TRBV4-1 and TRBJ1-1; D is unclear. Trimming left V 0 bases short and J 7 bases short, with 9 bases between. The CDR3 covers 13 residues. The germline CDR1 and CDR2 sequences are MGHRA and YSYEKL. Here the CDR3 DNA reads TGCGCCAGCAGCCAAGAGGCGGGGTTTGAAGCTTTCTTT. Translated, it gives CASSQEAGFEAFF.

This rearrangement joins TRBV14 to TRBJ2-3, with TRBD1 as a possible D gene (5 bases). V gave up 2 bases and J gave up 2 bases, with 8 bases separating them. Germline V gene data show CDR1 as SGHDN and CDR2 as FVKESK. The CDR3 has 14 amino acids. The CDR3 coding sequence is TGTGCCAGCAGCCAACAGGGTCCCACAGATACGCAGTATTTT. Protein product: CASSQQGPTDTQYF.

V and J are TRBV19 and TRBJ1-1; TRBD1 agrees at 7 bases. The length of the CDR3 is 12 residues. J lost 2 bases, V lost 10 bases, and 4 bases had no gene match. The V gene's germline CDR1 is LNHDA and CDR2 SQIVND (reference sequence). The CDR3 DNA reads as TGTGCCACGGGACAGCGAAACACTGAAGCTTTCTTT. Residues: CATGQRNTEAFF.

The chain recombines TRBV7-2 with TRBJ1-3; no reliable D call. CDR1 and CDR2 (germline): SGHTA, FQGNSA. V lost 4 bases, J lost 2 bases, and 6 bases lay in between. The CDR3 has 13 amino acids. The CDR3 DNA reads TGTGCCAGCAGCTCTAAAGCTGGAAACACCATATATTTT. Its translation: CASSSKAGNTIYF.